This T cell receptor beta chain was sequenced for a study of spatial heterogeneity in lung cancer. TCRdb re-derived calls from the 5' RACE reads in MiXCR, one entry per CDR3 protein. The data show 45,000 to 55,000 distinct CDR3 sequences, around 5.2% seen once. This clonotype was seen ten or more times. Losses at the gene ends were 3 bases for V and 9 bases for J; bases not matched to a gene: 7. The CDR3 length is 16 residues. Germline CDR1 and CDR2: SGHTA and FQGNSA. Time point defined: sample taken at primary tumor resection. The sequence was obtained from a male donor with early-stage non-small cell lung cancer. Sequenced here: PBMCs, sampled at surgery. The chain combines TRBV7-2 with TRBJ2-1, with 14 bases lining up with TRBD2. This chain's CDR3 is CASSFPGLAGVGEQFF. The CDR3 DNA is TGTGCCAGCAGCTTTCCGGGACTAGCGGGAGTAGGTGAGCAGTTCTTC.